Presented here are 8 T cell receptor beta chains from one specimen sequenced in a study of blood T cell repertoires in COVID-19. Measured with immunoSEQ multiplex PCR; TCRdb has only the in-frame clones, and not every one. The profile shows about 140,000 clones, roughly nine tenths of them singletons. Sequences were obtained from peripheral blood. The receptors shown here come from a woman aged 60-75 years with active COVID-19.

The rearrangement uses TRBV20-1 and TRBJ2-7, with D perhaps matching TRBD2 (5 bases). The germline V gene encodes CDR1 DFQATT and CDR2 SNEGSKA (reference sequence). Deletions cut 3 bases from V and 4 bases from J, with 19 bases between. This CDR3 is built from 15 residues. The CDR3 loop reads CSASNEGESRYEQYF. The CDR3, as DNA: TGCAGTGCTAGTAATGAGGGAGAAAGTAGGTACGAGCAGTACTTC.

The chain recombines TRBV11-3 with TRBJ2-1; possible D gene TRBD2, 6 bases. Germline-derived CDR1 and CDR2 are SGHNT and YENEEA. The CDR3 covers 15 residues. The V and J ends lost 5 bases and 4 bases respectively, with 15 bases between them. The CDR3 nucleotides are TGTGCCAGCAGCACAGGTGCGGGGCGGTACAATGAGCAGTTCTTC. This sequence encodes CASSTGAGRYNEQFF.

The V and J genes are TRBV9 and TRBJ2-7, with a weak D call TRBD2 (5 bases). In germline, CDR1 is SGDLS, CDR2 YYNGEE. The CDR3 is 15 amino acids. Trimming left V 4 bases short and J 3 bases short, with 17 bases between. CDR3 sequence reads: CASSPEGASFYEQYF. For the CDR3, the DNA is TGTGCCAGCAGCCCTGAGGGCGCAAGCTTCTACGAGCAGTACTTC.

The chain combines TRBV10-2 with TRBJ1-5; the D gene is possibly TRBD1 (6 bases). Germline V gives CDR1 WSHSY, CDR2 SAAADI. The CDR3 runs to 18 residues. V was pared by 4 bases and J by 4 bases, with 23 bases between. CDR3 region: CASSGPPWGPETNQPQHF. As DNA, the CDR3 is TGCGCCAGCAGTGGCCCGCCGTGGGGGCCCGAAACTAATCAGCCCCAGCATTTT.

The chain employs TRBV12-3 or TRBV12-4 and TRBJ2-4, with TRBD2 identical over 7 bases. The CDR3 sequence is 12 residues long. Losses at the gene ends were 6 bases for V and 5 bases for J; bases not matched to a gene: 1. CDR3 region: CASRGGENIQYF. CDR3 nucleotide sequence: TGTGCCAGCAGGGGAGGGGAAAACATTCAGTACTTC.

The chain carries TRBV27 and TRBJ2-2; 13 bases are a match to TRBD2. Looked up from germline, CDR1 is MNHEY and CDR2 is SMNVEV (reference sequence). This CDR3 is 16 amino acids long. J lost 3 bases, V lost 5 bases, and 3 bases had no gene match. Here the CDR3 DNA reads TGTGCCAGCAGTCCGGGACTAGCGGGGTACACCGGGGAGCTGTTTTTT. This sequence encodes CASSPGLAGYTGELFF.

This clone was observed a few times. The gene calls are TRBV7-2 and TRBJ1-4; D call uncertain. The V gene's germline CDR1 is SGHTA and CDR2 FQGNSA. Trimming took 2 bases from V and 8 from J, leaving 12 bases between them. The CDR3 is made up of 14 amino acids. The CDR3 loop reads CASSLNRRGEKLFF. CDR3 DNA: TGTGCCAGCAGCTTAAATCGGCGAGGGGAAAAACTGTTTTTT. Variable domain in full (rest from reference TRBV7-2 and TRBJ1-4): GAGVSQSPSNKVTEKGKDVELRCDPISGHTALYWYRQSLGQGLEFLIYFQGNSAPDKSGLPSDRFSAERTGGSVSTLTIQRTQQEDSAVYLCASSLNRRGEKLFFGSGTQLSVL.

This clone was observed a single time. The chain joins TRBV18 to TRBJ2-1; 8 bases agree with TRBD1. Germline V CDR1 and CDR2: KGHSH, LQKENI. V gave up 0 bases and J gave up 4 bases; unmatched junction bases: 8. This CDR3 contains 17 residues. The CDR3 protein is CASSPPSGTGPYNEQFF. CDR3 coding DNA: TGTGCCAGCTCACCACCGTCGGGGACAGGACCTTACAATGAGCAGTTCTTC.